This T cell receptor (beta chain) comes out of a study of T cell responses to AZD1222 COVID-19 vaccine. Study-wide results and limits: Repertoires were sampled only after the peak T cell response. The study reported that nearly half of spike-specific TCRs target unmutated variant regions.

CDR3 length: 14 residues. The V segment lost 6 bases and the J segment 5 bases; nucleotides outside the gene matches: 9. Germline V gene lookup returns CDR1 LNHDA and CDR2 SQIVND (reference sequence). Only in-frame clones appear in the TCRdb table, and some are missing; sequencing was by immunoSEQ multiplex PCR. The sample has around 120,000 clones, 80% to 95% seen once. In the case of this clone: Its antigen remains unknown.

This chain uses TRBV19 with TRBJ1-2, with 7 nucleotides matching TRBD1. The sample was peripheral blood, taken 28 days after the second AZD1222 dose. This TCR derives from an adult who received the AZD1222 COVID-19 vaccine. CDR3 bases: TGTGCCAGTAGGACAGGGCCCGCAGGATATGGCTACACCTTC. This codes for CASRTGPAGYGYTF.